This T cell receptor (beta chain) was documented in a study of blood T cells in healthy people across ages. CDR3 length: 14 residues. Looked up from germline, CDR1 is DFQATT and CDR2 is SNEGSKA (reference sequence). A note on this clonotype: The antigen is undetermined.

Primers used in a second PCR of about 6 to 11 cycles were a sample-barcoded 5' primer and a J-beta primer mix. TCRdb reprocessed the 5' RACE reads with MiXCR, giving one entry per CDR3 protein. The data contain around 1.1 million distinct CDR3 sequences, more than 30% of them singletons. Findings and limits, study-wide: Fewer expanded clones and more diversity marked long-lived versus aged donors. Observed TCR beta diversity per million T cells went down as age went up. This fall followed a roughly linear course with age.

This sequence joins TRBV20-1 and TRBJ2-7; 7 nucleotides agree with TRBD2. The end of the DNA is better explained by TRBJ2-5, so the J call may be wrong. Sequencing was done on a sample of blood. This receptor was identified in a man aged 18-30 years in good health. The CDR3 is CSAMETSNDETQYF. The CDR3 region has the DNA TGCAGTGCGATGGAGACTAGCAATGATGAGACCCAGTACTTC.